The 3 T cell receptor beta chains below all came from one sample that was sequenced in a study of OX40 agonist ivuxolimab in advanced cancers. Repertoires were generated with immunoSEQ multiplex PCR, while TCRdb's copy carries only in-frame clones and drops some. The sample has some 70,000 clones, approximately 90% seen once. This material consisted of CD4+ or CD8+ T cells sorted from blood, taken in a trial of the OX40 agonist ivuxolimab. These receptors came from an adult with an advanced solid tumor such as melanoma, head and neck, liver or kidney cancer.

V gene TRBV25-1 combines with J gene TRBJ2-7, with D tentatively TRBD1 (5 bases). Germline-derived CDR1 and CDR2 are MGHDK and SYGVNS. The CDR3 loop spans 14 amino acids. The germline V and J ends were trimmed by 5 bases and 0 bases, with 11 bases remaining between them. The CDR3 protein is CASSSQGFSYEQYF. CDR3 DNA: TGTGCCAGCAGTTCTCAGGGTTTCTCCTACGAGCAGTACTTC.

In DNA form, the CDR3 reads TGTGCCATCAGTGATGGGACTAGCGGGAGATTAAATGAGCAGTTCTTC. This gives the protein CAISDGTSGRLNEQFF. The chain carries TRBV10-3 and TRBJ2-1, with 14 bases that match TRBD2. Trimming removed 3 bases from V and 7 bases from J; junction bases left unmatched: 5. Per the germline V gene, CDR1 is ENHRY and CDR2 is SYGVKD. This CDR3 has 16 amino acids.

The V and J genes are TRBV2 and TRBJ2-5, with D perhaps matching TRBD1 (6 bases). With 4 bases removed from V and 1 base from J, the gap between germline ends came to 16 bases. The V gene's germline CDR1 is SNHLY and CDR2 FYNNEI. The CDR3 totals 16 residues. The CDR3 is CASSGTGTPFQETQYF. In DNA form, the CDR3 reads TGTGCCAGCAGTGGAACCGGGACACCCTTCCAAGAGACCCAGTACTTC. Full variable domain (rest looked up from reference TRBV2 and TRBJ2-5): EPEVTQTPSHQVTQMGQEVILRCVPISNHLYFYWYRQILGQKVEFLVSFYNNEISEKSEIFDDQFSVERPDGSNFTLKIRSTKLEDSAMYFCASSGTGTPFQETQYFGPGTRLLVL.